The TCR beta chain under discussion was sequenced for a study of cytomegalovirus exposure and HLA in healthy donors. Overall study findings and caveats: First-cohort TCR clusters tended to co-occur in the approximately 130 validation repertoires, a later analysis found.

The germline gives CDR1 MNHEY, CDR2 SVGAGI. This CDR3 has 15 amino acids. V lost 7 bases and J lost 8; bases outside the gene matches: 7. Worth noting for this clone: The antigen is unknown.

The assay was immunoSEQ multiplex PCR, and TCRdb's table has in-frame clones only and misses some. Of tens of thousands of clones listed, 70% to 90% are singletons. V is TRBV6-5 and J is TRBJ2-1; 14 nucleotides match TRBD2. The sequence came from a woman aged 18-30 years in good health and CMV-seropositive. Sequenced material: PBMCs. CDR3 in DNA: TGTGCCAGCACCAACAGACTAGCGGGGGGGCATGAGCAGTTCTTC. Its translation: CASTNRLAGGHEQFF.